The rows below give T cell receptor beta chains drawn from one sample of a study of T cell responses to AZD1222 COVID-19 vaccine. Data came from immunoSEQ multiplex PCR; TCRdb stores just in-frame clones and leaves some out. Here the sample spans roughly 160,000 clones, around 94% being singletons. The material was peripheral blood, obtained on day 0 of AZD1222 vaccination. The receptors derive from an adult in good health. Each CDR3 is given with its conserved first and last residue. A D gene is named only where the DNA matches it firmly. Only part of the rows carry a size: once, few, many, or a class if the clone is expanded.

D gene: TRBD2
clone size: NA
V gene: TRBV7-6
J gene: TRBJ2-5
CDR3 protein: CASSSAGGSQETQYF
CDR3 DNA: TGTGCCAGCAGCTCCGCCGGGGGGTCTCAAGAGACCCAGTACTTC

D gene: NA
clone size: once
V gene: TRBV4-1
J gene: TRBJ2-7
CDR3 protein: CASSQDLGYEQYF
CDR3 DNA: TGCGCCAGCAGCCAAGATCTGGGGTACGAGCAGTACTTC

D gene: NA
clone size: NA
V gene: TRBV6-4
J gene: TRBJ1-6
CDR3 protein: CASSDSPQGSSPLHF
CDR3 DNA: TGTGCCAGCAGTGACTCTCCCCAGGGGAGTTCACCCCTCCACTTT

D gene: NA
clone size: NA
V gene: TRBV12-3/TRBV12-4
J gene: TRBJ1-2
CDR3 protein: CASSLTPGYGYTF
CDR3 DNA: TGTGCCAGCAGTTTAACACCGGGCTATGGCTACACCTTC

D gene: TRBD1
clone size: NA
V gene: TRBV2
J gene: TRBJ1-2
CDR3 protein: CASSDHRGRENGYTF
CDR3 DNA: TGTGCCAGCAGTGATCACAGGGGACGAGAGAATGGCTACACCTTC

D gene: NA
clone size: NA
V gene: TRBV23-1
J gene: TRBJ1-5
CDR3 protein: CATNGFGQGNQPQHF
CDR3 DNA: TGCGCCACCAATGGATTCGGCCAGGGCAATCAGCCCCAGCATTTT

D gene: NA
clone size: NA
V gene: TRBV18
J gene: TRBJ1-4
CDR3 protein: CASSPTNGEEKLFF
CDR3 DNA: TGTGCCAGCTCACCGACCAACGGGGAGGAAAAACTGTTTTTT

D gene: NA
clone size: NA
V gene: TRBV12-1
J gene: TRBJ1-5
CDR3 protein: CASSFATSGGYGNQPQHF
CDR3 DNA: TGTGCCAGCAGCTTTGCTACGTCAGGGGGTTATGGCAATCAGCCCCAGCATTTT

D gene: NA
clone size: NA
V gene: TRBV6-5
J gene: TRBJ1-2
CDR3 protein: CASSYDSNYGYTF
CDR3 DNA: TGTGCCAGCAGTTACGACAGTAACTATGGCTACACCTTC

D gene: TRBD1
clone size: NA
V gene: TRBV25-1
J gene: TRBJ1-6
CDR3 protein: CASRRAGQGVYSPLHF
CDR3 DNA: TGTGCCAGCAGGAGGGCGGGACAGGGGGTGTATTCACCCCTCCACTTT

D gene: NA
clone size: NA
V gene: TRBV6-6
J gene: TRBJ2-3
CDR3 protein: CASGRNTDTQYF
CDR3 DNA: TGTGCCAGTGGACGAAACACAGATACGCAGTATTTT

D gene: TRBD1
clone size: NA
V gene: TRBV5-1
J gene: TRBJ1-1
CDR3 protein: CASRGTDANTEAFF
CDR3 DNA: TGCGCCAGCAGAGGGACAGACGCAAACACTGAAGCTTTCTTT

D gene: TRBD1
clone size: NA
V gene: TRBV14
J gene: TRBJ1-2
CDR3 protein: CASSYRGGQGFYGYTF
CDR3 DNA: TGTGCCAGCAGCTACCGGGGAGGACAGGGATTTTATGGCTACACCTTC

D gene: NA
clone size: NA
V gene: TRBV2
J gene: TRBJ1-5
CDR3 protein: CASSGLGQRNQPQHF
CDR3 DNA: TGTGCCAGCAGTGGTCTAGGACAGCGGAATCAGCCCCAGCATTTT

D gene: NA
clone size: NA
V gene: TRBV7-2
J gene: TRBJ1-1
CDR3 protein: CASSSTGTNTEAFF
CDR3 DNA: TGTGCCAGCAGCTCCACAGGGACCAACACTGAAGCTTTCTTT

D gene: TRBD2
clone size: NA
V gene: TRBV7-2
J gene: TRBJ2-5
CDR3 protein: CASTSYFGTSGGYETQYF
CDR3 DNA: TGTGCCAGCACCTCTTATTTCGGGACTAGCGGGGGATATGAGACCCAGTACTTC

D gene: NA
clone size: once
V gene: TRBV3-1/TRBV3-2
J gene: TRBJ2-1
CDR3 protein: CASSSINEQFF
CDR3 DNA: TGTGCCAGCAGCTCGATTAATGAGCAGTTCTTC

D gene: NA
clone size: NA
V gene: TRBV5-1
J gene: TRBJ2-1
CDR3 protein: CASSGGGPSYNEQFF
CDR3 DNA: TGCGCCAGCAGCGGAGGGGGTCCCTCCTACAATGAGCAGTTCTTC

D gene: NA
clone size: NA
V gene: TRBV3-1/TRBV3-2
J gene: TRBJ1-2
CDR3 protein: CASSSRILVGYTF
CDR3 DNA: TGTGCCAGCAGCTCACGGATCCTTGTTGGCTACACCTTC

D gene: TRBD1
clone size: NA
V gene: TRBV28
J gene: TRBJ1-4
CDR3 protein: CASGTGKVEKLFF
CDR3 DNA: TGTGCCAGCGGGACAGGGAAAGTTGAAAAACTGTTTTTT

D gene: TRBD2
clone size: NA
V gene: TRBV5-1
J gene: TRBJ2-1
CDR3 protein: CASSLQTSESSYNEQFF
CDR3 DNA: TGCGCCAGCAGCTTACAGACTAGCGAAAGCTCCTACAATGAGCAGTTCTTC

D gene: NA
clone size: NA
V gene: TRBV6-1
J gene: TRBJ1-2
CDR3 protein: CASSEAGANYGYTF
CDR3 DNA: TGTGCCAGCAGTGAAGCGGGGGCTAACTATGGCTACACCTTC